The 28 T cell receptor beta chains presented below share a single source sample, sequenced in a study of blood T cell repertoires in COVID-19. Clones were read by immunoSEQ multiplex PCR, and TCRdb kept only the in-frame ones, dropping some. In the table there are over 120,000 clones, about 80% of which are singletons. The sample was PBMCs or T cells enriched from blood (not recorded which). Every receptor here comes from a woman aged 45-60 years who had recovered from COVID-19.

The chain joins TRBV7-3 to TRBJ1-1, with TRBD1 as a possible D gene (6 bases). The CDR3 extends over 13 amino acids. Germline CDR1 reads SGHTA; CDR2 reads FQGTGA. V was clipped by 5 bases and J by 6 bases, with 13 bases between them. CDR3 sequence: CASSPEGGAEAFF. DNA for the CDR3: TGTGCCAGCAGCCCAGAAGGGGGTGCTGAAGCTTTCTTT.

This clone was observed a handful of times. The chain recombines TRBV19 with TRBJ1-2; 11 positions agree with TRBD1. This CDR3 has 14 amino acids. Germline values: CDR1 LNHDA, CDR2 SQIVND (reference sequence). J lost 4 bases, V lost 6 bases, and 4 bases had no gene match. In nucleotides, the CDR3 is TGTGCCAGTAGACCGGGACAGGGGGGCTATGGCTACACCTTC. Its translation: CASRPGQGGYGYTF.

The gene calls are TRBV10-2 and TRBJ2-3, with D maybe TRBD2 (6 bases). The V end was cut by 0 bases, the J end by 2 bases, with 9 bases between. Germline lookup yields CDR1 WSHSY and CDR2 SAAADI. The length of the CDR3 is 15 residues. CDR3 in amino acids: CASSESGTSTDTQYF. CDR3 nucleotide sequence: TGCGCCAGCAGTGAGTCCGGGACTTCCACAGATACGCAGTATTTT.

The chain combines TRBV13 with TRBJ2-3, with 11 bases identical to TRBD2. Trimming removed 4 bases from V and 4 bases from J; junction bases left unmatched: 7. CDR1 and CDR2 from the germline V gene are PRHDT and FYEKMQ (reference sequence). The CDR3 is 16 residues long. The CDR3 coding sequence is TGTGCCAGCAGCTCGCTGACTAGCGGGGTGTCAGATACGCAGTATTTT. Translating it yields CASSSLTSGVSDTQYF.

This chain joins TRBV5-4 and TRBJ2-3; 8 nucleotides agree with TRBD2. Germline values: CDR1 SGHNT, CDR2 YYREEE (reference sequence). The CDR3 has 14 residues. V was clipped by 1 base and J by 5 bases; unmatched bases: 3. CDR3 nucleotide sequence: TGTGCCAGCAGCTTGTACGGGAGGGTAGATACGCAGTATTTT. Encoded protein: CASSLYGRVDTQYF.

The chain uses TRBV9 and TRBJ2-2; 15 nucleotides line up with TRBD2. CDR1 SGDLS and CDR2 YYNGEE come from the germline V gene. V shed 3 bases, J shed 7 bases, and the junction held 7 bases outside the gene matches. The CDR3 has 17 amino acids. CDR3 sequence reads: CASSERTSGGAGGELFF. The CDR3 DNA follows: TGTGCCAGCAGCGAACGGACTAGCGGGGGGGCCGGCGGGGAGCTGTTTTTT.

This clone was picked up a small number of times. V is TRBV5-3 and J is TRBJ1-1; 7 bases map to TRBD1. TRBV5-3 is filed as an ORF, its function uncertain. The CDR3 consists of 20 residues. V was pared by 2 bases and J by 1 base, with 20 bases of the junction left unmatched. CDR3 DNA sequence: TGTGCCAGAAGCTTTAATCACGCCTTTGAAAAGGACAGGAGGAACACTGAAGCTTTCTTT. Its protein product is CARSFNHAFEKDRRNTEAFF.

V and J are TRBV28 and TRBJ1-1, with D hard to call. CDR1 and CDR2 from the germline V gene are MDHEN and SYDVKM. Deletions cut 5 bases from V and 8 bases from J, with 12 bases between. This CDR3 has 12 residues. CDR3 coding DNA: TGTGCCAGCAGTGAGGCCAACTTGGAAGCTTTCTTT. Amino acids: CASSEANLEAFF.

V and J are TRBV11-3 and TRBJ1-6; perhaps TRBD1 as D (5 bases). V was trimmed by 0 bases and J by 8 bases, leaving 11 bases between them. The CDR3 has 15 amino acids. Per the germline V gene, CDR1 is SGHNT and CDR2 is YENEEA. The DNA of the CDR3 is TGTGCCAGCAGCTTAGAGTCCAGGGAATATTCACCCCTCCACTTT. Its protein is CASSLESREYSPLHF.

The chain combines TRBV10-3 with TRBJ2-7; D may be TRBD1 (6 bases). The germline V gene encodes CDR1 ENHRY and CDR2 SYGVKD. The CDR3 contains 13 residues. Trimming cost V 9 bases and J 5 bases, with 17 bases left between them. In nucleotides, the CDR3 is TGTGCCATTGGGGCAGAGAGGGGGAACGAGCAGTACTTC. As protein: CAIGAERGNEQYF.

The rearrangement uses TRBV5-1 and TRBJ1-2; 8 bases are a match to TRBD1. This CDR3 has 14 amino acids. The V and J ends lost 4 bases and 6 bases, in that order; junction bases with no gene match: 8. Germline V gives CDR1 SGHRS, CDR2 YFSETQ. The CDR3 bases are TGCGCCAGCAGCCTTGGCAGGGGGCTGAATGGCTACACCTTC. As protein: CASSLGRGLNGYTF.

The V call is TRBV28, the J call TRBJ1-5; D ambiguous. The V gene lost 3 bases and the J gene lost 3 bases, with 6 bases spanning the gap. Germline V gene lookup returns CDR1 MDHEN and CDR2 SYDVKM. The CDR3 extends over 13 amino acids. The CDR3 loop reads CASSFYLNQPQHF. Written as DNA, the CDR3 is TGTGCCAGCAGTTTTTATCTCAATCAGCCCCAGCATTTT.

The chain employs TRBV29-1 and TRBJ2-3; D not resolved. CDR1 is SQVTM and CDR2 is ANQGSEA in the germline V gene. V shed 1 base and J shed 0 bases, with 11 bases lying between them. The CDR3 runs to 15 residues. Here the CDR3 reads CSVEGRSYSTDTQYF. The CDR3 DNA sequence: TGCAGCGTTGAAGGAAGGAGCTATAGCACAGATACGCAGTATTTT.

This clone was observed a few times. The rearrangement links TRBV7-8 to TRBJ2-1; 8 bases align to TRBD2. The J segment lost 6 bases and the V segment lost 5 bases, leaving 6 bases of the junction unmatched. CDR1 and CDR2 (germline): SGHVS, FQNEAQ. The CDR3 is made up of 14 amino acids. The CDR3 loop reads CASSRGLAPNEQFF. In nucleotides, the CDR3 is TGTGCCAGCAGCAGAGGACTAGCCCCCAATGAGCAGTTCTTC.

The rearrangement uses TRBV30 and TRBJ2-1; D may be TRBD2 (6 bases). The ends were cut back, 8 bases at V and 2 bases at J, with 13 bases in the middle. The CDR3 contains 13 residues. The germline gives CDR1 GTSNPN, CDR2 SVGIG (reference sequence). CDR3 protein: CAEEGRPYNEQFF. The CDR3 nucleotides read TGTGCCGAGGAGGGACGCCCCTACAATGAGCAGTTCTTC.

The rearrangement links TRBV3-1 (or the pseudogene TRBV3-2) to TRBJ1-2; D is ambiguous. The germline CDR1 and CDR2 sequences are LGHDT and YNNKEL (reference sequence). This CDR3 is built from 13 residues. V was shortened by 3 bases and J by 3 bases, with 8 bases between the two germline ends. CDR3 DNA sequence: TGTGCCAGCAGCCAGTTCGAGGACTATGGCTACACCTTC. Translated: CASSQFEDYGYTF.

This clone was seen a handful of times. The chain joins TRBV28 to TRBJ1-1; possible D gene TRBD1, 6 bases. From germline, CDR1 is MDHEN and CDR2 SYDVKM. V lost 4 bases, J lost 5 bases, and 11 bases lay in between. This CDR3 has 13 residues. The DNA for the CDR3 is TGTGCCAGCAGTTGGGGGGGGCGGACTGAAGCTTTCTTT. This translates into CASSWGGRTEAFF.

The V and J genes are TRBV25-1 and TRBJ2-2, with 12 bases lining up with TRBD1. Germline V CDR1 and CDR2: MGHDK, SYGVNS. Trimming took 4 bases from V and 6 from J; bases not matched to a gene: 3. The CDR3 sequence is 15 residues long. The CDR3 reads CASSGDRGRAGELFF. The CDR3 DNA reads TGTGCCAGCAGTGGGGACAGGGGGCGAGCCGGGGAGCTGTTTTTT. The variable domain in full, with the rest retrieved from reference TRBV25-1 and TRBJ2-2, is EADIYQTPRYLVIGTGKKITLECSQTMGHDKMYWYQQDPGMELHLIHYSYGVNSTEKGDLSSESTVSRIRTEHFPLTLESARPSHTSQYLCASSGDRGRAGELFFGEGSRLTVL.

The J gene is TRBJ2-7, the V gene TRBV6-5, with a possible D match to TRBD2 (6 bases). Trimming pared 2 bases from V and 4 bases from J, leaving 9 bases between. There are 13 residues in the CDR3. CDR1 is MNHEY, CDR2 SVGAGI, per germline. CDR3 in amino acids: CASSYLREYEQYF. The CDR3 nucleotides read TGTGCCAGCAGTTACCTTCGGGAGTACGAGCAGTACTTC.

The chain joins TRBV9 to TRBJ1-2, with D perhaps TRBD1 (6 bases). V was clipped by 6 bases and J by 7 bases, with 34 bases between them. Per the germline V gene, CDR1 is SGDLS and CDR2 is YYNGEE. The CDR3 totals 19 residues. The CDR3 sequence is CASTGVEMGSGGIVGGYTF. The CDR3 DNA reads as TGTGCCAGCACCGGTGTTGAGATGGGCAGCGGGGGCATAGTTGGTGGCTACACCTTC.

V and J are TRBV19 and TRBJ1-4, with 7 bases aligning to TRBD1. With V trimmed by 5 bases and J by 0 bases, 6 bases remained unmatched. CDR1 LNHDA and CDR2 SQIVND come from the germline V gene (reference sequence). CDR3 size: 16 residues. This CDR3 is CASSLATGATNEKLFF. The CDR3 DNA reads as TGTGCCAGTAGTTTAGCTACAGGGGCAACTAATGAAAAACTGTTTTTT.

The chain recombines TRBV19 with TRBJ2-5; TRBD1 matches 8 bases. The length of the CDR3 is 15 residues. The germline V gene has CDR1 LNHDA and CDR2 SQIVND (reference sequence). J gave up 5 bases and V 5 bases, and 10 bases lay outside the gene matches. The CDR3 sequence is CASSPDSGGLETQYF. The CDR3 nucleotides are TGTGCCAGTAGTCCAGACTCAGGGGGCTTGGAGACCCAGTACTTC.

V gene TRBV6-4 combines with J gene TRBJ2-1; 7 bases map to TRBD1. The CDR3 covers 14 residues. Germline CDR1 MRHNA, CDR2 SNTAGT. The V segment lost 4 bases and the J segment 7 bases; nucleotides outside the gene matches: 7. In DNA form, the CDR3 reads TGTGCCAGCAGTGGGCAGGGGGACGGGAATGAGCAGTTCTTC. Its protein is CASSGQGDGNEQFF.

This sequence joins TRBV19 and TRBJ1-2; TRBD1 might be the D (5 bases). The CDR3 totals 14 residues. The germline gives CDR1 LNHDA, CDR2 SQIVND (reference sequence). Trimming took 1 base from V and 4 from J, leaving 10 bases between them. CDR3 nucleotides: TGTGCCAGTAGTATAGGGACACAGTTCTATGGCTACACCTTC. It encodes CASSIGTQFYGYTF.

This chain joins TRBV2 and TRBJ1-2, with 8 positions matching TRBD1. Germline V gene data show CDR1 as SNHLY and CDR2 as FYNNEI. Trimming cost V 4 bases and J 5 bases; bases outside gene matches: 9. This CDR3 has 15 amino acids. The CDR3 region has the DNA TGTGCCAGCAGTGTGGAAGGACAGGGCCTTTATGGCTACACCTTC. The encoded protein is CASSVEGQGLYGYTF.

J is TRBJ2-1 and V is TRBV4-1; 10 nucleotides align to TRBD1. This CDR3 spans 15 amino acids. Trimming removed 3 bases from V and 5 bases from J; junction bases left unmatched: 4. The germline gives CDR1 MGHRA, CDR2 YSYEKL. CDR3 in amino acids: CASSHDRGPNNEQFF. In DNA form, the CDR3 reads TGCGCCAGCAGCCATGACAGGGGGCCTAACAATGAGCAGTTCTTC.

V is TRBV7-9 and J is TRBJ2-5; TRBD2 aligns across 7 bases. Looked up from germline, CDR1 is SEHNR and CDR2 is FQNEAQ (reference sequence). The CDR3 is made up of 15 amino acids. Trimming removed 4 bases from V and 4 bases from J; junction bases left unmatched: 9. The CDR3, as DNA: TGTGCCAGCAGCTCCCCGAAGTCGGGAGGAGAGACCCAGTACTTC. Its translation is CASSSPKSGGETQYF.

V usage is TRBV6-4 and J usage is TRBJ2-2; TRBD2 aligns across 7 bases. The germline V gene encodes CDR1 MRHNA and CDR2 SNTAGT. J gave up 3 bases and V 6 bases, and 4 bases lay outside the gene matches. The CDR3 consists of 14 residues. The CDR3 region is CASRLSGYTGELFF. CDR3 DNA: TGTGCCAGCAGACTTAGCGGGTACACCGGGGAGCTGTTTTTT.